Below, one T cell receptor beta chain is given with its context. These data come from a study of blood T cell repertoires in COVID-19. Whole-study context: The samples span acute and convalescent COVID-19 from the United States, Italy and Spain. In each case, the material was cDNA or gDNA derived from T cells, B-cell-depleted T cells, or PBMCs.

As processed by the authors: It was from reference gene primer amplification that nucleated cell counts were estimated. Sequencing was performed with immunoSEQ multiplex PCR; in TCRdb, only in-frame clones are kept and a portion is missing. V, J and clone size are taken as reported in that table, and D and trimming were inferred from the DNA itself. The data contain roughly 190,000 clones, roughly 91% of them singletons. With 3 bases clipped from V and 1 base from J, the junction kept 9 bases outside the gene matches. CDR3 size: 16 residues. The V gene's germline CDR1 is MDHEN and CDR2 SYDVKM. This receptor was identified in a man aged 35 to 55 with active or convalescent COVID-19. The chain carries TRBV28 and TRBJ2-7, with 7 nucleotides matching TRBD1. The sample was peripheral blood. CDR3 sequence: CASSFPDRDPSYEQYF. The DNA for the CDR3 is TGTGCCAGCAGTTTCCCAGACAGGGACCCGTCCTACGAGCAGTACTTC.